The T cell receptor beta chain described here comes from a study of early T cells in non-severe SARS-CoV-2 infection. Germline-derived CDR1 and CDR2 are MGHDK and SYGVNS. V lost 8 bases to trimming and J lost 3 bases, with 17 bases between them. CDR3 length equals 15 residues. Study-wide points: Comparison of clonotypes with VDJdb favored anti-spike CD8 responses while missing private and CD4 specificities.

This clonotype has ten or more counts. Its antigen is undetermined. In the library, individual cDNA molecules carried attached unique molecular identifiers. TCRdb re-derived calls from the 5' RACE reads in MiXCR, one entry per CDR3 protein. Among tens of thousands of distinct CDR3 sequences, approximately 13% were seen once, and the ten largest hold less than 8.5%. Sequencing was done on a sample of whole blood. The source of this sequence is an adult who was a healthcare worker with PCR-confirmed SARS-CoV-2 infection or an uninfected control (not recorded which). The rearrangement links TRBV25-1 to TRBJ1-5; D call uncertain. As DNA, the CDR3 is TGTGCCAGCTCTGAGTCGGGAGGGTACAATCAGCCCCAGCATTTT. This translates into CASSESGGYNQPQHF.